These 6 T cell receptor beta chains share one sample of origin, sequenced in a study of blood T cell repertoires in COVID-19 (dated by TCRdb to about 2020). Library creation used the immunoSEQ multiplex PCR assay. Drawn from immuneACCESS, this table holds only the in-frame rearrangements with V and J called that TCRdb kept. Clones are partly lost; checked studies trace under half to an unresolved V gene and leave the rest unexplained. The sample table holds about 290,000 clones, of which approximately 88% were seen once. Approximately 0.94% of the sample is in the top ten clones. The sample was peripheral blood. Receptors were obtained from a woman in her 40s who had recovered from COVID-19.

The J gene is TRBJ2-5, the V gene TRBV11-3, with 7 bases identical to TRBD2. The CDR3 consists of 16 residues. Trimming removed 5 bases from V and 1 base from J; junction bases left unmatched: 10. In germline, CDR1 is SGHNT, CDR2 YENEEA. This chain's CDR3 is CASSPRLSGGQETQYF. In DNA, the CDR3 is TGTGCCAGCAGCCCCCGTCTTTCGGGAGGCCAAGAGACCCAGTACTTC.

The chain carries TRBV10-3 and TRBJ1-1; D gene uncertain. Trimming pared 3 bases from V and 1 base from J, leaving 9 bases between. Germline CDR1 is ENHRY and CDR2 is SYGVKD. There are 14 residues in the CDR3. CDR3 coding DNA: TGTGCCATCAGTGATCGGTCGGGGAACACTGAAGCTTTCTTT. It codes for CAISDRSGNTEAFF.

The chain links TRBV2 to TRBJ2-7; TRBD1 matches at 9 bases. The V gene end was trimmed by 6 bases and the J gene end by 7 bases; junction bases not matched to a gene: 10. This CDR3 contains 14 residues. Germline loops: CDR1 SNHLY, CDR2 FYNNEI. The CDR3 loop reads CASRRDREGGEQYF. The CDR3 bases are TGTGCCAGCAGGAGGGACAGGGAAGGAGGAGAGCAGTACTTC.

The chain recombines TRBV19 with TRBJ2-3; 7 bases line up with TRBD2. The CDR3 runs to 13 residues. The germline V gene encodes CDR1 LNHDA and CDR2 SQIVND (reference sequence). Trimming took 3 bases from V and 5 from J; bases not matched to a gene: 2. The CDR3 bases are TGTGCCAGTAGTATGGCGGGAGTAGATACGCAGTATTTT. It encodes CASSMAGVDTQYF.

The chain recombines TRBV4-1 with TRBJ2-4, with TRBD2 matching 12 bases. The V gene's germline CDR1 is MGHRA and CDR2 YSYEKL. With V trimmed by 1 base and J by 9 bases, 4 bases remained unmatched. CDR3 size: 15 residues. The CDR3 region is CASSQGLAGGGIQYF. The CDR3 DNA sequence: TGCGCCAGCAGCCAAGGGCTAGCGGGAGGGGGCATTCAGTACTTC.

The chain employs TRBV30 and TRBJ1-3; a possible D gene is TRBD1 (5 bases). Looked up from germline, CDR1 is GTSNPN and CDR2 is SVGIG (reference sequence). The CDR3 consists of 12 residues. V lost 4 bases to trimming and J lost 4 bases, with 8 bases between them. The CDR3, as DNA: TGTGCCTGGACGGCAGGGGGAAACACCATATATTTT. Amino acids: CAWTAGGNTIYF.